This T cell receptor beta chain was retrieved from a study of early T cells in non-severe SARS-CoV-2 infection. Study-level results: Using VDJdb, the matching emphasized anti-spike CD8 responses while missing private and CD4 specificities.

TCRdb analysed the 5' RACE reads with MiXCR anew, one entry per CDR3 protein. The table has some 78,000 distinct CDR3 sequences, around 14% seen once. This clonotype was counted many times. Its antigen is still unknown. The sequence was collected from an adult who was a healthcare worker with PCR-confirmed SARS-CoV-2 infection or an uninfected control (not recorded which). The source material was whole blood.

In DNA, the CDR3 is TGTGCCAGCAGTGGGGACGGTCAGCCCCAGCATTTT. This codes for CASSGDGQPQHF. This rearrangement joins TRBV2 to TRBJ1-5; TRBD1 is a possible D gene (5 bases). CDR3 size: 12 residues. V gave up 4 bases and J gave up 6 bases, with 7 bases separating them. Germline V lookup: CDR1 SNHLY, CDR2 FYNNEI.